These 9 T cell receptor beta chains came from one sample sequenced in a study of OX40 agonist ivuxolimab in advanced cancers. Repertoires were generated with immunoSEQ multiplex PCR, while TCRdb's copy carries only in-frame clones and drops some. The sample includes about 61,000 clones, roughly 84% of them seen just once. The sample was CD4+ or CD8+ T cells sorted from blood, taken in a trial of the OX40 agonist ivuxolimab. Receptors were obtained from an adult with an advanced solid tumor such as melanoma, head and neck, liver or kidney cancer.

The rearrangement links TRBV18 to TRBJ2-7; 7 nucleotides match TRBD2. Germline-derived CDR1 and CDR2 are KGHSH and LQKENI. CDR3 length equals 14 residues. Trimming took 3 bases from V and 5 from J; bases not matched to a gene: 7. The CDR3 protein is CASSPGTTTDEQYF. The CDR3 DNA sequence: TGTGCCAGCTCACCGGGGACTACCACCGACGAGCAGTACTTC.

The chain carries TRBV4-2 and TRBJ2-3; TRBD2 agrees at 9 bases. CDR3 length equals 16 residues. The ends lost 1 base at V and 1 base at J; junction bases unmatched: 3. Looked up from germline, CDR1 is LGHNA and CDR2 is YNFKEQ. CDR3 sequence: CASSQVGGGGTDTQYF. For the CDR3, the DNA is TGTGCCAGCAGCCAAGTTGGCGGGGGGGGCACAGATACGCAGTATTTT.

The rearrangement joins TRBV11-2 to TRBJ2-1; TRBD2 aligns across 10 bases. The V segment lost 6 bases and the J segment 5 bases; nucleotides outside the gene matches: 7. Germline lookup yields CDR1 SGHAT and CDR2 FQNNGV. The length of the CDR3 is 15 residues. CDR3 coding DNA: TGTGCCAGCAGGCAACTAGCGGGAAAGGACAATGAGCAGTTCTTC. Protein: CASRQLAGKDNEQFF.

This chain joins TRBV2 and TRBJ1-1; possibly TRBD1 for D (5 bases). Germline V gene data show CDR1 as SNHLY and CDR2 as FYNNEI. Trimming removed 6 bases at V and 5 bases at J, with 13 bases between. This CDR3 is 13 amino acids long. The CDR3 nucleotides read TGTGCCAGCAGAGACAGAGATTATACTGAAGCTTTCTTT. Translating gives CASRDRDYTEAFF.

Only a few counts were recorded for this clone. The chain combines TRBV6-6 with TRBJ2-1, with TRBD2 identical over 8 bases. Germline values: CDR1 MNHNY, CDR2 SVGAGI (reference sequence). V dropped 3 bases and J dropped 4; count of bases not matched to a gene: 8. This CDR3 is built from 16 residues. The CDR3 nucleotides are TGTGCCAGCAGTTATGGTCTTGTAGCGGGGTACAATGAGCAGTTCTTC. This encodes CASSYGLVAGYNEQFF.

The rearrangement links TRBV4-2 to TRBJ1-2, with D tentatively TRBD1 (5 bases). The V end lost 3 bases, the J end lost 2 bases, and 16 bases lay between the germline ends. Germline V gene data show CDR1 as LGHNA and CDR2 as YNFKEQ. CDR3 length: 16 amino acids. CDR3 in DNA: TGTGCCAGCAGCCAGGGCAGCGGCAGGACAAACTATGGCTACACCTTC. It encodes CASSQGSGRTNYGYTF.

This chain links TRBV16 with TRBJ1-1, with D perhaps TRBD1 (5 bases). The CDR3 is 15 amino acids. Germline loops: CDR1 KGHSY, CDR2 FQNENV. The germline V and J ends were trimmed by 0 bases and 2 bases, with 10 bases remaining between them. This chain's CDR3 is CASSQSGVANTEAFF. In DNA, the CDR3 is TGTGCCAGCAGCCAATCGGGGGTTGCAAACACTGAAGCTTTCTTT.

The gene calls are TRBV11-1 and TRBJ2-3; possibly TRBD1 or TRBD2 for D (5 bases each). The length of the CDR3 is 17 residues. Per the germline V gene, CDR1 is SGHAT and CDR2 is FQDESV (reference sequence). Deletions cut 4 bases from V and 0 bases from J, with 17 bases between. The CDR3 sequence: CASSSPLGVLSTDTQYF. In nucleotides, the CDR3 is TGTGCCAGCAGCTCTCCCTTGGGGGTCTTAAGCACAGATACGCAGTATTTT.

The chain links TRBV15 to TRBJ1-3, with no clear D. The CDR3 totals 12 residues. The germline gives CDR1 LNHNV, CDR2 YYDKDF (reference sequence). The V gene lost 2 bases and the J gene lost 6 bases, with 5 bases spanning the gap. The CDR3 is CATSRKENTIYF. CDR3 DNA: TGTGCCACCAGCAGAAAAGAAAACACCATATATTTT.